Listed below are T cell receptor beta chains from one sample, sequenced in a study of blood T cell repertoires in COVID-19. The table came from immunoSEQ multiplex PCR; TCRdb's copy has only in-frame clones and leaves some out. The repertoire consists of 200,000 to 250,000 clones, with about 90% occurring once and the leading ten covering around 1.5%. The material sequenced was peripheral blood. These receptors came from a man between 18 and 29 years old with active or convalescent COVID-19. The CDR3 runs from the conserved cysteine through the conserved F or W. D genes are given only for firm matches. Only part of the rows carry a size: once, few, many, or a class if the clone is expanded.

cdr3_nt cdr3_aa clone_size v_call d_call j_call cdr3_length
TGTGCCAGTAGTATTTGGACAGAAGAAGCTAACTATGGCTACACCTTC CASSIWTEEANYGYTF . TRBV19 . TRBJ1-2 16
TGCGCCAGCAGCTTGGATGGACTAGCGGGAGCAGATACGCAGTATTTT CASSLDGLAGADTQYF . TRBV5-1 TRBD2 TRBJ2-3 16
TGCGCCAGCAGCCTGACTAGCGGGAGGGATGAGCAGTTCTTC CASSLTSGRDEQFF . TRBV5-1 TRBD2 TRBJ2-1 14
TGTGCCAGCAGCGGCGGACAGGGAAGTTTAGCTTTCTTT CASSGGQGSLAFF . TRBV5-6 TRBD1 TRBJ1-1 13
TGTGCCAGCAGCTTCTCAACGGGGAACACCGGGGAGCTGTTTTTT CASSFSTGNTGELFF once TRBV7-2 . TRBJ2-2 15
TGTGCCAGCAGCCGTCTCTCTTACGAGCAGTACTTC CASSRLSYEQYF . TRBV3-1/TRBV3-2 . TRBJ2-7 12
TGTGCCAGCAGCTTATCCAGAAATCAGCCCCAGCATTTT CASSLSRNQPQHF . TRBV13 . TRBJ1-5 13
TGCGCCAGCAGTCTTAGCGGAAGCTCCTACAATGAGCAGTTCTTC CASSLSGSSYNEQFF . TRBV5-1 . TRBJ2-1 15
TGTGCCAGCAGCGTAGAGGGCGGGAGAGGCGGGGAGCTGTTTTTT CASSVEGGRGGELFF . TRBV9 TRBD2 TRBJ2-2 15
TGTGCCTGTCGAACTAGCGGGAGTTGGGAGCAGTTCTTC CACRTSGSWEQFF . TRBV30 TRBD2 TRBJ2-1 13
TGTGCCAGCAAGAATACCGCAGGGGACAACTATGGCTACACCTTC CASKNTAGDNYGYTF . TRBV2 . TRBJ1-2 15
TGCGCCAGCAGCCCTCAGGGGGGAAAGGAGACCCAGTACTTC CASSPQGGKETQYF . TRBV5-1 . TRBJ2-5 14
TGTGCCTGGAGTCCAGGGATTTATGGAAACACCATATATTTT CAWSPGIYGNTIYF . TRBV30 . TRBJ1-3 14
TGTGCCAGTCGGACTAGCGGGAGTTACGAGCAGTACTTC CASRTSGSYEQYF . TRBV6-5 TRBD2 TRBJ2-7 13
TGTGCCAGCAGAGAGACAGGGGGCCTCAATCAGCCCCAGCATTTT CASRETGGLNQPQHF few TRBV28 TRBD1 TRBJ1-5 15
TGTGCCAGCAGCCCGGGACAGGGGAGGGAAGCTTTCTTT CASSPGQGREAFF . TRBV13 TRBD1 TRBJ1-1 13
TGCGCCAGCAGCCACGAAACAGGGAACTATGGCTACACCTTC CASSHETGNYGYTF . TRBV4-3 . TRBJ1-2 14
TGTGCCAGCTCACCGAGACAGGCAGATACGCAGTATTTT CASSPRQADTQYF . TRBV18 . TRBJ2-3 13
TGTGCCAGCACCATTGGGGGGTATCAGCCCCAGCATTTT CASTIGGYQPQHF . TRBV28 . TRBJ1-5 13
TGTGCTAGTGGTTTGGGAAGTCTAGTCGAAGAGACCCAGTACTTC CASGLGSLVEETQYF . TRBV12-5 . TRBJ2-5 15
TGTGCCAGCGGAGGGGTGGAGACCCAGTACTTC CASGGVETQYF few TRBV28 . TRBJ2-5 11
TGTGCCAGTATGGCGACAGGGGGAGTCACTGAAGCTTTCTTT CASMATGGVTEAFF . TRBV19 TRBD1 TRBJ1-1 14
TGTGCCTGGAGTGTACCGGGGGGGAATGAAAAACTGTTTTTT CAWSVPGGNEKLFF once TRBV30 . TRBJ1-4 14
TGCGCCAGCAGCTGGGGAGCTCGGACAGGCAGCACAGATACGCAGTATTTT CASSWGARTGSTDTQYF . TRBV5-1 TRBD1 TRBJ2-3 17
TGTGCCAGCAGCCCCAAATACGAGCAGTACTTC CASSPKYEQYF . TRBV16 . TRBJ2-7 11
TGTGCCAGCAGCACCCCCGGGAACACTGAAGCTTTCTTT CASSTPGNTEAFF . TRBV3-1/TRBV3-2 . TRBJ1-1 13
TGTGCCAGCAGTTACTCACGCTTGCGGGACAGGGCTGGTTCCCAAGAGACCCAGTACTTC CASSYSRLRDRAGSQETQYF . TRBV6-2/TRBV6-3 TRBD1 TRBJ2-5 20
TGTGCCAGTAGTATCGGGTCGGGAAACACTGAAGCTTTCTTT CASSIGSGNTEAFF . TRBV19 . TRBJ1-1 14
TGTGCCAGTAGTATAGAACGGGGTGGGACTAGCCTTAGCAATGAGCAGTTCTTC CASSIERGGTSLSNEQFF . TRBV19 TRBD2 TRBJ2-1 18
TGCGCCAGCAGCTCCGGACAGGCTCGAGAGCAGTACTTC CASSSGQAREQYF . TRBV5-1 TRBD1 TRBJ2-7 13
TGTGCCCGATCCTCGGGGAAACGCTACGAGCAGTACTTC CARSSGKRYEQYF . TRBV30 . TRBJ2-7 13
TGCGCCAGCAGCTACGCCTTAGCGGGAGCAAGCGATTACGAGCAGTACTTC CASSYALAGASDYEQYF . TRBV5-1 TRBD2 TRBJ2-7 17
TGTGCCAGCAGCCAGATCACCCAGACTAACTCCTACGAGCAGTACTTC CASSQITQTNSYEQYF . TRBV4-2 . TRBJ2-7 16
TGTGCCAGCTCACTCCCTGGACAGGGCTATAATTCACCCCTCCACTTT CASSLPGQGYNSPLHF . TRBV18 TRBD1 TRBJ1-6 16
TGTGCCAGCAGCTTAAGGACAGGGGACTACAATGAGCAGTTCTTC CASSLRTGDYNEQFF . TRBV11-2 TRBD1 TRBJ2-1 15
TGTGCCAGCAGCGCCGGAGGGAGCAATCAGCCCCAGCATTTT CASSAGGSNQPQHF . TRBV28 . TRBJ1-5 14
TGTGCCAGCAGTAACTGGGCGGGCTACGAGCAGTACTTC CASSNWAGYEQYF . TRBV7-2 . TRBJ2-7 13
TGTGCCTGGAGTGGACTAGCGGGAGTAGTAGGTACGCAGTATTTT CAWSGLAGVVGTQYF . TRBV30 TRBD2 TRBJ2-3 15
TGTGCCAGCACCCCGACAGGGCGTGGCGAGACCCAGTACTTC CASTPTGRGETQYF . TRBV6-5 TRBD1 TRBJ2-5 14
TGTGCCTCCAAAGGCTCTAGCATTGGCTACAATGAGCAGTTCTTC CASKGSSIGYNEQFF . TRBV30 . TRBJ2-1 15
TGTGCCAGCATCCCTAGCGGGAGGGCCACCTACGAGCAGTACTTC CASIPSGRATYEQYF . TRBV7-8 TRBD2 TRBJ2-7 15
TGTGCCAGCAGCGCGGCCGGCGGGGAAGCGGTCAGGTTTCGGTATTTT CASSAAGGEAVRFRYF . TRBV9 . TRBJ2-3 16
TGCGCCAGCAGCTTGGGAGGTCGCGGCTACACCTTC CASSLGGRGYTF few TRBV5-1 . TRBJ1-2 12
TGTGCCAGTGTGTCTAGCGGCGACAATGAGCAGTTCTTC CASVSSGDNEQFF . TRBV19 TRBD2 TRBJ2-1 13
TGTGCCAGCAGCCGGGGAAGTGCGCTAGAGACCCAGTACTTC CASSRGSALETQYF once TRBV5-5 . TRBJ2-5 14
TGTGCCAGCAGTGCCAGGGGCCCAGATACGCAGTATTTT CASSARGPDTQYF . TRBV2 . TRBJ2-3 13
TGTGCCAGCCAGCCGGGGGGCTATGGCTACACCTTC CASQPGGYGYTF . TRBV28 . TRBJ1-2 12
TGTGCCGGCGCCATGGACAGCCAAGAGACCCAGTACTTC CAGAMDSQETQYF . TRBV2 . TRBJ2-5 13
TGTGCCTGGAGTACCCGGGACAGGAGTAATTCACCCCTCCACTTT CAWSTRDRSNSPLHF . TRBV30 TRBD1 TRBJ1-6 15
TGTGCCAGCAGCTTATTTCAGAACACCCCTAATGAAAAACTGTTTTTT CASSLFQNTPNEKLFF . TRBV13 . TRBJ1-4 16